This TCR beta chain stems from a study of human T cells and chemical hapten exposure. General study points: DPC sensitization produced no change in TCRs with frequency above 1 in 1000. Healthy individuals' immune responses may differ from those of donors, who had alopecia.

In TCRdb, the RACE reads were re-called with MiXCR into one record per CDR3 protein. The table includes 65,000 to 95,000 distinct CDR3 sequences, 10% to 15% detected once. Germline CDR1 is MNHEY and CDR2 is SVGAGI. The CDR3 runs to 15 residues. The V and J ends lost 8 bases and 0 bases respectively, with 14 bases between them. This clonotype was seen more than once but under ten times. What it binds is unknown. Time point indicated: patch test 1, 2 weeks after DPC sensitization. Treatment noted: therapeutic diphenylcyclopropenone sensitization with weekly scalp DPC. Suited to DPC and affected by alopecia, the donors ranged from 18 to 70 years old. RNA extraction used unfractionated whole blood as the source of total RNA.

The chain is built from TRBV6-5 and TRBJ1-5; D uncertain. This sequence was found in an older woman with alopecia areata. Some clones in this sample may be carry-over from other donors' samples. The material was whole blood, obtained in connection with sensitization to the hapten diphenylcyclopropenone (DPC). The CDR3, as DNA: TGTGCCAGCGGAACAGATAAATATAGCAATCAGCCCCAGCATTTT. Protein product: CASGTDKYSNQPQHF.